This T cell receptor (beta chain) emerged from a study of siplizumab effects on memory and regulatory T cells (dated by TCRdb to between 2019 and 2020). Concerning the study at large: The effect of the anti-CD2 antibody siplizumab on alloreactive T-cell subsets was examined in allogeneic mixed lymphocyte reactions constructed from human PBMCs. The full study reports these points: Siplizumab significantly reduced the cumulative frequency of alloreactive sequences traceable to unstimulated CD4+ memory T cells. For roughly 75-96% of proliferating CD4+ or CD8+ clones, no naive or memory phenotype could be assigned. Unstimulated naive T cells appeared more diverse than memory T cells, and naive cells seemed to contribute substantially to the alloresponse. Whether proliferating Tregs from siplizumab cultures actually had suppressive function was not functionally confirmed. Among mappable alloreactive CD4+ clones, an average Treg-derived fraction of over 60% was observed with siplizumab, compared with 25% to 30% in control reactions. Sequences below about 10^-5 frequency were poorly captured, so only a minor fraction of alloreactive clones could be mapped to unstimulated subsets.

TCRbeta CDR3 sequencing was performed on sorted unstimulated T cells and on proliferating T cells recovered from mixed lymphocyte reactions. Fresh whole blood from fewer than 11 HLA-typed healthy donors was used as the source from which PBMCs were isolated. To map where alloreactive clones came from, CD4+ non-regulatory T cells in the unstimulated state were FACS-sorted. Regarding this clone: The target of this receptor is not known. Per-nucleotide qualities are absent, and no much larger clonotype sits a single base away.

The CDR3, from cysteine to phenylalanine, totals 14 residues. The read is trimmed to its CDR3 DNA, 42 bases read in frame from base 1. Trimming at the junction amounts to 3 bases on V and 7 bases on J, and the germline ends lie 13 bases apart. CDR1 is given as SGHAT and CDR2 as FQNNGV, both from the germline V gene. The protocol used for the library was the immunoSEQ multiplex PCR assay. Each sample had around 92,000 TCR templates assayed by the deep sequencing platform. Genomic DNA extracted from sorted T cells was used for TCRbeta CDR3 sequencing. Per the authors' processing: The R programming language was used for clonal analysis of the TCRbeta CDR3 data. Comparing unstimulated samples against CFSE-low samples taken after the reaction was how alloreactive CD4+ and CD8+ clones were defined. Regulatory or non-regulatory origin of alloreactive CD4+ clones was assigned by matching sequences to the sorted unstimulated Treg and non-Treg repertoires. TCRdb took this table from immuneACCESS and kept in-frame rearrangements with V and J called. Such tables lack part of the clones; where checked against another copy, unresolved V genes explain under half of the gap, and the rest is unexplained. The V and J calls and clone size were taken over from that table, and D and trimming were inferred from the DNA. This sample is represented by about 100,000 clones; about 94% of them were singletons. In total, the top ten clones hold roughly 1.3% of the sample.

This TCR came from a human donor in good health. The sequence is built from TRBV11-2 and TRBJ2-1; the best D guess is TRBD2, with 6 bases matching. Sequenced input: non-Treg CD4+ T cells sorted from blood. In the paper's terms, the cell subset or site label means: FACS-sorted unstimulated CD4+ non-regulatory T cells. The sequence in DNA is TGTGCCAGCAGCTTTCGGGACTTCGTAAATGAGCAGTTCTTC. It encodes CASSFRDFVNEQFF.